The rows below give T cell receptor beta chains drawn from one sample of a study of regulatory T cells in long-lasting Graves disease. Each CDR3 protein is one row after TCRdb ran MiXCR on the multiplex PCR reads. The sample has about 430,000 distinct CDR3 sequences; approximately 15% are singletons. The data also belong to a second study, concerning T cells in Graves' hyperthyroidism and ophthalmopathy.

Here the sequenced sample was peripheral blood mononuclear cells (PBMCs), taken at new diagnosis, from a patient treated with antithyroid drugs. Source of these receptors: a woman aged 40 to 50 with Graves disease. CDR3s include the opening cysteine and the closing phenylalanine or tryptophan. Each record gives: clone size, V gene, D gene, J gene, CDR3 DNA, CDR3 protein. D genes are given only for firm matches. Clone size, where shown, is once, few, many, or a class for clones that have expanded.

clone_size: NA
v_call: TRBV3-1
d_call: NA
j_call: TRBJ1-2
cdr3_nt: TGTGCCAGCAGCCAAGCGGGAGTGTGGACCTTC
cdr3_aa: CASSQAGVWTF

clone_size: few
v_call: TRBV4-3
d_call: NA
j_call: TRBJ2-2
cdr3_nt: TGCGCCAGCAGCCAAGGCCTGGAGAGGGAGCTGTTTTTT
cdr3_aa: CASSQGLERELFF

clone_size: NA
v_call: TRBV4-1
d_call: NA
j_call: TRBJ2-2
cdr3_nt: TGCGCCAGCAGCCAAGTCGCTGCGAACGGGGAGCTGTTTTTT
cdr3_aa: CASSQVAANGELFF

clone_size: many
v_call: TRBV28
d_call: NA
j_call: TRBJ2-3
cdr3_nt: TGTGCCAGCAGTTTCCAGGATACGCAGTATTTT
cdr3_aa: CASSFQDTQYF

clone_size: many
v_call: TRBV5-6
d_call: NA
j_call: TRBJ2-5
cdr3_nt: TGTGCCAGCAGCTTGGTAGTTGGGGTGGAGACCCAGTACTTC
cdr3_aa: CASSLVVGVETQYF

clone_size: NA
v_call: TRBV11-3
d_call: NA
j_call: TRBJ2-7
cdr3_nt: TGTGCCAGCAGCCAACTAGGACAGTCGTCCTACGAGCAGTACTTC
cdr3_aa: CASSQLGQSSYEQYF

clone_size: many
v_call: TRBV3-1
d_call: TRBD2
j_call: TRBJ2-7
cdr3_nt: TGTGCCAGCAGCGCCAGAGGACTAGCGGGATACGAGCAGTACTTC
cdr3_aa: CASSARGLAGYEQYF

clone_size: once
v_call: TRBV10-2
d_call: TRBD1
j_call: TRBJ2-1
cdr3_nt: TGCTCCAGCAGTTTAAGACAGGGGAGTGGCAATGAGCAGTTCTTC
cdr3_aa: CSSSLRQGSGNEQFF

clone_size: NA
v_call: TRBV28
d_call: NA
j_call: TRBJ2-7
cdr3_nt: TGTGCCAGCAGCTCGCGAGGGAGGCTATTACTCGAGCAGTACTTC
cdr3_aa: CASSSRGRLLLEQYF

clone_size: many
v_call: TRBV5-5
d_call: NA
j_call: TRBJ2-3
cdr3_nt: TGTGCCACCGCGGCGACGACCACAGATACGCAGTATTTT
cdr3_aa: CATAATTTDTQYF

clone_size: many
v_call: TRBV12-3/TRBV12-4
d_call: NA
j_call: TRBJ1-1
cdr3_nt: TGTGCCAGCAGGACGGGAACAGGGAACACTGAAGCTTTCTTT
cdr3_aa: CASRTGTGNTEAFF

clone_size: many
v_call: TRBV7-2
d_call: TRBD2
j_call: TRBJ2-7
cdr3_nt: TGTGCCAGCAGCCGTGTGGTGGGACTAGCGGGGTCCTACGAGCAGTACTTC
cdr3_aa: CASSRVVGLAGSYEQYF

clone_size: NA
v_call: TRBV11-2
d_call: TRBD2
j_call: TRBJ2-1
cdr3_nt: TGTGCCAGCAGCTTAGGCCGTAGCGGGATCTACTACAATGAGCAGTGCTTC
cdr3_aa: CASSLGRSGIYYNEQCF

clone_size: many
v_call: TRBV12-3/TRBV12-4
d_call: NA
j_call: TRBJ1-5
cdr3_nt: TGTGCCAGCAGTTTAGCGGCCTTCGGCAATCAGCCCCAGCATTTT
cdr3_aa: CASSLAAFGNQPQHF

clone_size: many
v_call: TRBV24-1
d_call: TRBD2
j_call: TRBJ2-1
cdr3_nt: TGTGCCACCAGTGATCCCGGACTAGCGGGAGGTCACCCCGATTACAATGAGCAGTTCTTC
cdr3_aa: CATSDPGLAGGHPDYNEQFF

clone_size: many
v_call: TRBV12-3/TRBV12-4
d_call: TRBD2
j_call: TRBJ2-7
cdr3_nt: TGTGCCAGCAGTTTTCTCACTAGCGGGGGAACCTACGAGCAGTACTTC
cdr3_aa: CASSFLTSGGTYEQYF

clone_size: few
v_call: TRBV5-1
d_call: TRBD1
j_call: TRBJ2-2
cdr3_nt: TGCGCCAGCAGCGCCCAACAGGGGGCTCGGAACACCGGGGAGCTGTTTTTT
cdr3_aa: CASSAQQGARNTGELFF

clone_size: many
v_call: TRBV7-2
d_call: TRBD2
j_call: TRBJ2-1
cdr3_nt: TGTGCCAGCAGCTTGCCGGGACTAGGTGGTTACAATGAGCAGTTCTTC
cdr3_aa: CASSLPGLGGYNEQFF

clone_size: many
v_call: TRBV28
d_call: NA
j_call: TRBJ1-1
cdr3_nt: TGTGCCAGCAGTCAGGGACGGCCTACGGACACTGAAGCTTTCTTT
cdr3_aa: CASSQGRPTDTEAFF

clone_size: many
v_call: TRBV20-1
d_call: TRBD2
j_call: TRBJ2-1
cdr3_nt: TGCAGTGCTAGGTGGGGACTAGGGGGGAATGAGCAGTTCTTC
cdr3_aa: CSARWGLGGNEQFF

clone_size: NA
v_call: TRBV7-8
d_call: NA
j_call: TRBJ1-1
cdr3_nt: TGTGCCAGCAGCCCGGGGGGGGGCTGGAACACTGAAGCTTTCTTT
cdr3_aa: CASSPGGGWNTEAFF

clone_size: many
v_call: TRBV12-3/TRBV12-4
d_call: TRBD2
j_call: TRBJ2-1
cdr3_nt: TGTGCCAGCAGCCGTACTAGCGGGAGGAGGAATGAGCAGTTCTTC
cdr3_aa: CASSRTSGRRNEQFF

clone_size: NA
v_call: TRBV10-1
d_call: NA
j_call: TRBJ1-4
cdr3_nt: NA
cdr3_aa: CASSETSGSLKNCFF

clone_size: many
v_call: TRBV7-9
d_call: TRBD1
j_call: TRBJ1-5
cdr3_nt: TGTGCCAGCAGCGACGACAGGGGATGGGAGCCCCAGCATTTT
cdr3_aa: CASSDDRGWEPQHF

clone_size: NA
v_call: TRBV6-2/TRBV6-3
d_call: NA
j_call: TRBJ2-5
cdr3_nt: TGTGCCAGCAGTTACGGAAAGACCCAGTACTTC
cdr3_aa: CASSYGKTQYF

clone_size: few
v_call: TRBV5-1
d_call: TRBD2
j_call: TRBJ2-4
cdr3_nt: TGCGCCAGCAGCAATGGGGGAGGGCCCGAAAACATTCAGTACTTC
cdr3_aa: CASSNGGGPENIQYF

clone_size: few
v_call: TRBV4-1
d_call: TRBD2
j_call: TRBJ2-7
cdr3_nt: TGCGCCAGCAGCCAAGGCGGGAGGACCGGCTACGAGCAGTACTTC
cdr3_aa: CASSQGGRTGYEQYF

clone_size: NA
v_call: TRBV18
d_call: NA
j_call: TRBJ2-7
cdr3_nt: TGTGCCAGCTCAAACTCGTCCAGGGAGCAGTACTTC
cdr3_aa: CASSNSSREQYF

clone_size: many
v_call: TRBV3-1
d_call: NA
j_call: TRBJ1-5
cdr3_nt: TGTGCCAGCAGCCAAACGGGACAAAGCAATCAGCCCCAGCATTTT
cdr3_aa: CASSQTGQSNQPQHF

clone_size: many
v_call: TRBV3-1
d_call: NA
j_call: TRBJ1-3
cdr3_nt: TGTGCCAGCAGCCAGGCACACACCATATATTTT
cdr3_aa: CASSQAHTIYF

clone_size: once
v_call: TRBV4-1
d_call: NA
j_call: TRBJ1-4
cdr3_nt: TGCGCCAGCAGCCAAGAAGGGAGAGGGTTTGAAAAACTGTTTTTT
cdr3_aa: CASSQEGRGFEKLFF

clone_size: few
v_call: TRBV20-1
d_call: NA
j_call: TRBJ2-5
cdr3_nt: TGCAGTGCGGTGAGACAACAAGAGACCCAGTACTTC
cdr3_aa: CSAVRQQETQYF

clone_size: many
v_call: TRBV28
d_call: NA
j_call: TRBJ2-3
cdr3_nt: TGTGCCAGCAGTTCCCCGAGCAATCGGATAGCTGGGTCCACAGATACGCAGTATTTT
cdr3_aa: CASSSPSNRIAGSTDTQYF

clone_size: NA
v_call: TRBV20-1
d_call: TRBD1
j_call: TRBJ2-7
cdr3_nt: TGCAGTGCGCCTACAGGGGGCTACGAGCAGTACTTC
cdr3_aa: CSAPTGGYEQYF

clone_size: few
v_call: TRBV6-5
d_call: NA
j_call: TRBJ2-2
cdr3_nt: TGTGCCAGCAGTTACTCGTTAGGGGTTAACACCGGGGAGCTGTTTTTT
cdr3_aa: CASSYSLGVNTGELFF

clone_size: NA
v_call: TRBV14
d_call: NA
j_call: TRBJ2-7
cdr3_nt: TGTGCCAGCAGCCAAGATGGGTCCGATGGGAGTGAGCAGTACTTC
cdr3_aa: CASSQDGSDGSEQYF

clone_size: NA
v_call: TRBV6-2/TRBV6-3
d_call: TRBD2
j_call: TRBJ2-5
cdr3_nt: TGTGCCAGCAGTACCGGGACTAGCGGGAGCGGCGTGACCCAGTACTTC
cdr3_aa: CASSTGTSGSGVTQYF

clone_size: many
v_call: TRBV27
d_call: TRBD1
j_call: TRBJ2-7
cdr3_nt: TGTGCCAGCAGTTTCCAGGGGGCGTACGAGCAGTACTTC
cdr3_aa: CASSFQGAYEQYF

clone_size: many
v_call: TRBV6-2/TRBV6-3
d_call: NA
j_call: TRBJ2-7
cdr3_nt: TGTGCCAGCAGTTATGGGGACGGGACCTACGAGCAGTACTTC
cdr3_aa: CASSYGDGTYEQYF

clone_size: many
v_call: TRBV12-3/TRBV12-4
d_call: NA
j_call: TRBJ2-2
cdr3_nt: TGTGCCAGCAGTTTGTGGGCAGTGAACACCGGGGAGCTGTTTTTT
cdr3_aa: CASSLWAVNTGELFF

clone_size: many
v_call: TRBV10-1
d_call: NA
j_call: TRBJ1-5
cdr3_nt: TGCGCCAGCAGTGAGTGGGTACGCTGCAATCAGCCCCAGCATTTT
cdr3_aa: CASSEWVRCNQPQHF

clone_size: once
v_call: TRBV11-3
d_call: TRBD2
j_call: TRBJ2-7
cdr3_nt: TGTGCCAGCAGCCCAGGACTAGGGGTCTACGAGCAGTACTTC
cdr3_aa: CASSPGLGVYEQYF

clone_size: NA
v_call: TRBV19
d_call: TRBD2
j_call: TRBJ2-2
cdr3_nt: TGTGCCAGTGCCGTGAAGGGAGGTAGCGGGAGGTACGCCGGGGAGCTGTTTTTT
cdr3_aa: CASAVKGGSGRYAGELFF

clone_size: NA
v_call: TRBV20-1
d_call: NA
j_call: TRBJ1-1
cdr3_nt: TGCAGTGCGATGGACAATACAGCTTTCTTT
cdr3_aa: CSAMDNTAFF

clone_size: many
v_call: TRBV20-1
d_call: NA
j_call: TRBJ2-2
cdr3_nt: TGCAGTGCACCGCTGGGGGTGGCCACCGGGGAGCTGTTTTTT
cdr3_aa: CSAPLGVATGELFF

clone_size: few
v_call: TRBV11-2
d_call: NA
j_call: TRBJ1-2
cdr3_nt: TGTGCCAGCAGCTTAGCCCCTGACGGGGGTTACTATGGCTACACCTTC
cdr3_aa: CASSLAPDGGYYGYTF

clone_size: few
v_call: TRBV30
d_call: NA
j_call: TRBJ2-1
cdr3_nt: TGTGCCGTTGGGGCCGATGAGCAGTTCTTC
cdr3_aa: CAVGADEQFF

clone_size: NA
v_call: TRBV7-2
d_call: NA
j_call: TRBJ1-6
cdr3_nt: TGTGCCAGCAGCTCAGGGACATCGTCTCCCCTCCACTTT
cdr3_aa: CASSSGTSSPLHF

clone_size: NA
v_call: TRBV12-3/TRBV12-4
d_call: NA
j_call: TRBJ1-5
cdr3_nt: TGTGCCAGCAGTCTCTCAGGGGTACAGCCCCAGCATTTT
cdr3_aa: CASSLSGVQPQHF

clone_size: many
v_call: TRBV27
d_call: NA
j_call: TRBJ1-5
cdr3_nt: TGTGCCAGCTCCGTGGGGGCCTACAATCAGCCCCAGCATTTT
cdr3_aa: CASSVGAYNQPQHF

clone_size: few
v_call: TRBV18
d_call: NA
j_call: TRBJ2-7
cdr3_nt: TGTGCCAGCTCACCAGGGGTACGGGACGAGCAGTACTTC
cdr3_aa: CASSPGVRDEQYF

clone_size: NA
v_call: TRBV7-2
d_call: TRBD2
j_call: TRBJ2-7
cdr3_nt: TGTGCCAGCAGCCGCGCCCGGGCTAGCGGGATCTACGAGCAGTACTTC
cdr3_aa: CASSRARASGIYEQYF

clone_size: few
v_call: TRBV29-1
d_call: TRBD2
j_call: TRBJ2-7
cdr3_nt: TGCAGCGTGTGGACTAGCGGGAGGAACGAGCAGTACTTC
cdr3_aa: CSVWTSGRNEQYF

clone_size: few
v_call: TRBV20-1
d_call: TRBD1
j_call: TRBJ2-6
cdr3_nt: TGCAGTGCTAGTCGGACAGGGGTTGGTGGGGCCAACGTCCTGACTTTC
cdr3_aa: CSASRTGVGGANVLTF